This T cell receptor beta chain was found in a study of T cell repertoires in cytomegalovirus infection. Study-wide context: Alongside well-studied HLA-B-restricted CMV epitopes, recently identified HLA-C-restricted CMV epitopes were also used. Public TCR beta signature analysis indicated the presence of both CMV infection and matching HLA type. Study-wide findings and caveats: The ex vivo response was dominated by HLA-C-restricted CMV-specific TCR beta clonotypes.

Details on this clonotype: Its target is unknown.

V was clipped by 0 bases and J by 1 base, with 10 bases between them. CDR3 length: 17 amino acids. Germline CDR1 MNHEY, CDR2 SVGEGT. TCRdb reprocessed the reads with MiXCR, giving one entry per CDR3 protein. In the table there are a few hundred thousand distinct CDR3 sequences, 35% to 50% of which are singletons. This sample comprised cultured PBMCs, obtained from culture after CMV antigen stimulation. The chain carries TRBV6-2 or TRBV6-3 and TRBJ1-6; weak D call: TRBD1 (5 bases). The receptor was isolated from a human donor in good health (CMV status not recorded). Some clones in this sample may be carry-over from other donors' samples. Here the CDR3 reads CASSYSVRASYNSPLHF. DNA for the CDR3: TGTGCCAGCAGTTACTCGGTCAGGGCATCCTATAATTCACCCCTCCACTTT.